This T cell receptor beta chain was identified during a study of T cell responses to AZD1222 COVID-19 vaccine. Measured with immunoSEQ multiplex PCR; TCRdb has only the in-frame clones, and not every one. Found here are more than 95,000 clones, 70% to 90% of them singletons; the top ten hold around 1.5%. This clone was found once. V trimming: 3 bases; J trimming: 8 bases; junction bases outside the gene matches: 6. This CDR3 is 13 amino acids long. In germline, CDR1 is SGDLS, CDR2 YYNGEE. The chain is built from TRBV9 and TRBJ1-1; 8 nucleotides align to TRBD1. The material was peripheral blood, obtained on day 0 of AZD1222 vaccination. The receptor was derived from an adult in good health. The CDR3 DNA reads TGTGCCAGCAGCGGATCAGACAGGGGCGAAGCTTTCTTT. Protein: CASSGSDRGEAFF.